These 9 T cell receptor beta chains were sequenced from one sample in a study of blood T cell repertoires in COVID-19. Only in-frame clones appear in the TCRdb table, and some are missing; sequencing was by immunoSEQ multiplex PCR. In the table there are around 320,000 clones, about 82% of which are singletons. Specimen: peripheral blood. These receptors originate from a human donor in a cohort sampled during active COVID-19.

The chain uses TRBV19 and TRBJ2-7; TRBD1 agrees at 10 bases. The CDR3 extends over 15 amino acids. V lost 4 bases, J lost 3 bases, and 6 bases stayed unmatched. Germline loops: CDR1 LNHDA, CDR2 SQIVND (reference sequence). The CDR3 region is CASSNRDRGLYEQYF. CDR3 sequence (DNA): TGTGCCAGTAGTAACCGGGACAGGGGACTCTACGAGCAGTACTTC.

J is TRBJ1-5 and V is TRBV18; 9 positions agree with TRBD1. V lost 3 bases to trimming and J lost 4 bases; unmatched junction nucleotides: 7. The CDR3 runs to 16 residues. The germline CDR1 and CDR2 sequences are KGHSH and LQKENI. Here the CDR3 DNA reads TGTGCCAGCTCACCGACAGGGGGTCCCAAAAATCAGCCCCAGCATTTT. The encoded protein is CASSPTGGPKNQPQHF. Based on the CDR3 plus reference TRBV18 and TRBJ1-5, the full variable domain is NAGVMQNPRHLVRRRGQEARLRCSPMKGHSHVYWYRQLPEEGLKFMVYLQKENIIDESGMPKERFSAEFPKEGPSILRIQQVVRGDSAAYFCASSPTGGPKNQPQHFGDGTRLSIL.

The V call is TRBV15, the J call TRBJ2-1; the D gene is possibly TRBD2 (5 bases). There are 14 residues in the CDR3. Germline lookup yields CDR1 LNHNV and CDR2 YYDKDF (reference sequence). V was cut by 0 bases and J by 9 bases, with 12 bases left in between. This CDR3 reads CATSRDRLAFEQFF. The CDR3 bases are TGTGCCACCAGCAGAGATAGGCTAGCTTTTGAGCAGTTCTTC.

The CDR3 loop reads CASSYLQGSDTQYF. In nucleotides, the CDR3 is TGTGCCAGCAGCTACCTACAGGGTTCAGATACGCAGTATTTT. The gene calls are TRBV11-1 and TRBJ2-3; possible D gene TRBD1, 6 bases. V shed 4 bases and J shed 4 bases, with 12 bases lying between them. Germline assignment: CDR1 SGHAT and CDR2 FQDESV (reference sequence). This CDR3 comprises 14 residues.

The V call is TRBV12-3 or TRBV12-4, the J call TRBJ2-3; perhaps TRBD2 as D (6 bases). V was shortened by 6 bases and J by 6 bases, with 13 bases between the two germline ends. The CDR3 has 13 residues. CDR3 DNA: TGTGCCAGCAGCTGGGACTTTGGGGATACGCAGTATTTT. It encodes CASSWDFGDTQYF.

The V call is TRBV11-3, the J call TRBJ2-7, with D possibly TRBD1 on 6 matching bases. V lost 4 bases, J lost 6 bases, and 13 bases lay in between. Germline V gene sequence: CDR1 SGHNT, CDR2 YENEEA. The CDR3 runs to 13 residues. The CDR3 spells CASSSGQLSEQYF. CDR3 nucleotides: TGTGCCAGCAGCTCGGGACAATTATCCGAGCAGTACTTC.

This sequence joins TRBV30 and TRBJ2-7; the match to TRBD1 covers 7 bases. This CDR3 comprises 15 residues. The trim removed 0 bases at V and 3 bases at J, leaving 8 bases unmatched. Germline values: CDR1 GTSNPN, CDR2 SVGIG (reference sequence). Here the CDR3 DNA reads TGTGCCTGGAGTGTAACGGGACAGTTTTACTACGAGCAGTACTTC. It is translated as CAWSVTGQFYYEQYF. The full variable domain, rest sourced from reference TRBV30 and TRBJ2-7, is SQTIHQWPATLVQPVGSPLSLECTVEGTSNPNLYWYRQAAGRGLQLLFYSVGIGQISSEVPQNLSASRPQDRQFILSSKKLLLSDSGFYLCAWSVTGQFYYEQYFGPGTRLTVT.

The V and J genes are TRBV18 and TRBJ2-6; unclear D gene. The CDR3 totals 17 residues. V shed 2 bases and J shed 0 bases, with 11 bases lying between them. Per the germline V gene, CDR1 is KGHSH and CDR2 is LQKENI. CDR3 sequence: CASSPSGVASGANVLTF. The DNA of the CDR3 is TGTGCCAGCTCACCATCTGGTGTAGCCTCTGGGGCCAACGTCCTGACTTTC.

This clone was found many times. The chain uses TRBV7-7 and TRBJ2-3; D not resolved. V lost 5 bases and J lost 2, with 8 bases in between. CDR3 length: 13 amino acids. The germline V gene encodes CDR1 SSHAT and CDR2 FNYEAQ (reference sequence). The CDR3 coding sequence is TGTGCCAGCAGCCGAGGCGACACAGATACGCAGTATTTT. As protein: CASSRGDTDTQYF.